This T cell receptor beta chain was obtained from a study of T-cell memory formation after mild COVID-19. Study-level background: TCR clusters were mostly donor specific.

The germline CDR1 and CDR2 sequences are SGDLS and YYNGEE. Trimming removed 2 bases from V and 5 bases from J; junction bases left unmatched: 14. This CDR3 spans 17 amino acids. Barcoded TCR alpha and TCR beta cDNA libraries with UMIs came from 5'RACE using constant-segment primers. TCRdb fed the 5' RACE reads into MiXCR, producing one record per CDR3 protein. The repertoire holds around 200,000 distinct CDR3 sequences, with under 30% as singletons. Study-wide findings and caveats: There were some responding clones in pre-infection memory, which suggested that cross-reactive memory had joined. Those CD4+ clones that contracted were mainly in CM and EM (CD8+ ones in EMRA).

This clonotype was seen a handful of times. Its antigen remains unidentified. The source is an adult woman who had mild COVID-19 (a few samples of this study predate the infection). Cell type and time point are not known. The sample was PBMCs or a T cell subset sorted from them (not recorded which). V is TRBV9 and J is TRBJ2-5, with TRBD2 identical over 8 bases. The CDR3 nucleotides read TGTGCCAGCAGCGTGGGAGACTCGGGGGGGCCGTTGGAGACCCAGTACTTC. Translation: CASSVGDSGGPLETQYF.